Listed here are 20 T cell receptor beta chains from one sample, sequenced in a study of tumor and adjacent non-tumor tissue in lung cancer. RNA was extracted from bulk tissue without any cell sorting. The library came from three nested PCR rounds adapted from ARM-PCR protocols. TCRdb processed the multiplex PCR reads anew with MiXCR; each CDR3 protein has one entry. The data hold over 60,000 distinct CDR3 sequences, with 73% observed a single time. Sequenced input: lung tumor tissue. These receptors were collected from a man between 60 and 70 years old with non-small cell lung cancer.

As regards this clonotype: Germline and junction disagree at one end, which may indicate a read error. J is TRBJ2-1 and V is TRBV29-1; D is possibly TRBD1 or TRBD2 (5 bases each). Germline V gene data show CDR1 as SQVTM and CDR2 as ANQGSEA. This CDR3 comprises 13 residues. The CDR3 DNA reads TGCAGCGCTCAAGGGGAGTCTTACAATAAGCAGTTCTTC. Translating it yields CSAQGESYNKQFF.

The V gene is TRBV11-1, the J gene TRBJ1-1, with D uncertain. Per the germline V gene, CDR1 is SGHAT and CDR2 is FQDESV (reference sequence). Trimming left V 0 bases short and J 7 bases short, with 9 bases between. This CDR3 has 13 residues. In DNA, the CDR3 is TGTGCCAGCAGCTTAGCGTCGAGGGATGAAGCTTTCTTT. Translated: CASSLASRDEAFF.

The V call is TRBV15, the J call TRBJ2-7; D possibly corresponds to TRBD1 (6 bases). V gave up 3 bases and J gave up 5 bases, with 11 bases separating them. Germline-derived CDR1 and CDR2 are LNHNV and YYDKDF (reference sequence). This CDR3 is built from 13 residues. CDR3 region: CATSRGQSNEQYF. Here the CDR3 DNA reads TGTGCCACCAGCAGGGGACAAAGCAACGAGCAGTACTTC.

With respect to this clonotype: The germline gene is not matched at one end of the junction; a read error may be the cause. The chain has TRBV20-1 and TRBJ2-1; D may be TRBD2 (5 bases). The CDR3 length is 15 residues. Germline V gene data show CDR1 as DFQATT and CDR2 as SNEGSKA (reference sequence). The CDR3 protein is CSTRDSWGSYNQQFF. The DNA of the CDR3 is TGCAGTACTAGAGATAGTTGGGGTTCCTACAATCAGCAGTTCTTC.

A word on this clonotype: A read error may account for a junction end that differs from germline. V is TRBV20-1 and J is TRBJ2-7, with D perhaps TRBD2 (5 bases). In germline, CDR1 is DFQATT, CDR2 SNEGSKA (reference sequence). The length of the CDR3 is 14 residues. CDR3 sequence reads: CSASSAISSYEQYF. Written as DNA, the CDR3 is TGTAGTGCTAGCTCGGCGATTAGCTCCTACGAGCAGTACTTC.

The chain has TRBV14 and TRBJ2-5; 12 bases are shared with TRBD2. Germline trimming cut 9 bases from V and 4 bases from J; bases unmatched to any gene: 18. The CDR3 loop spans 18 amino acids. Germline values: CDR1 SGHDN, CDR2 FVKESK. The CDR3 region is CASRKSFRTSGTGETQYF. The DNA for the CDR3 is TGTGCCAGTAGGAAATCCTTCAGGACTAGCGGGACCGGAGAGACCCAGTACTTC.

The J gene is TRBJ2-7, the V gene TRBV20-1, with TRBD2 identical over 13 bases. The CDR3 is 15 residues long. Looked up from germline, CDR1 is DFQATT and CDR2 is SNEGSKA (reference sequence). CDR3 in amino acids: CSATGTSGAYYEQYF. In nucleotides, the CDR3 is TGCAGCGCCACCGGGACTAGCGGGGCTTACTACGAGCAGTACTTC.

This clonotype was picked up many times. CDR3 coding DNA: TGCGCCAGCAGTGGACTAGCGGGACTGAGCGAGCAGTACTTC. Protein: CASSGLAGLSEQYF. The chain carries TRBV10-1 and TRBJ2-7; 11 bases agree with TRBD2. V shed 4 bases, J shed 6 bases, and the junction held 5 bases outside the gene matches. The CDR3 runs to 14 residues. CDR1 WNHNN and CDR2 SYGVQD come from the germline V gene (reference sequence).

This clonotype has only one observation. Here the CDR3 omits its conserved ending phenylalanine or tryptophan, so a read error is the likely source. The DNA is omitted, as the CDR3 cannot be located on it reliably, and the CDR3 follows TCRdb's listing. The chain couples TRBV29-1 to TRBJ1-1. The CDR3 is 12 residues long, ends included. Germline CDR1 is SQVTM and CDR2 is ANQGSEA. CDR3 protein: CSLKEGRTEAVI.

Regarding this clonotype: The junction departs from the called germline gene at one end, perhaps through a read error. V and J are TRBV12-5 and TRBJ1-1, with TRBD1 identical over 9 bases. From germline, CDR1 is LGHNT and CDR2 FRNRAP. This CDR3 is built from 15 residues. In DNA form, the CDR3 reads TGTGCTAGTGGTTTGGGGACAGGGGCGAACACTGAAGCTTGCTTT. This encodes CASGLGTGANTEACF.

CDR3 protein: CASSAIGAPGAKVLTF. Written as DNA, the CDR3 is TGTGCCAGCAGTGCAATTGGGGCACCCGGGGCCAAAGTACTGACTTTC. V usage is TRBV6-1 and J usage is TRBJ2-6; D is tentatively TRBD1 or TRBD2 (5 bases each). The CDR3 runs 16 residues. Trimming pared 4 bases from V and 16 bases from J, leaving 26 bases between. Germline CDR1 and CDR2: MNHNS and SASEGT.

The J gene is TRBJ1-1, the V gene TRBV6-1; TRBD1 matches at 8 bases. V was pared by 6 bases and J by 2 bases, with 5 bases of the junction left unmatched. CDR1 and CDR2 from the germline V gene are MNHNS and SASEGT. This CDR3 region has 14 residues. CDR3 nucleotides: TGTGCCAGCAGGCAGGGGGCGTGTAACACTGAAGCTTTCTTT. The encoded protein is CASRQGACNTEAFF.

Note on this clonotype: One end of the junction fails to match germline, which may point to a read error. V usage is TRBV7-9 and J usage is TRBJ1-2; 8 nucleotides align to TRBD1. Germline V gene sequence: CDR1 SEHNR, CDR2 FQNEAQ (reference sequence). This CDR3 region has 14 residues. The CDR3 DNA sequence: TGTGCCAGCAACCCCGGGACAGGAAACTATGGCTACACTTTC. Its protein is CASNPGTGNYGYTF.

The rearrangement joins TRBV24-1 to TRBJ2-2; no clear D. The germline V gene has CDR1 KGHDR and CDR2 SFDVKD. V lost 0 bases and J lost 5, with 9 bases in between. The CDR3 covers 15 residues. Written as DNA, the CDR3 is TGTGCCACCAGTGATTTGATGGAGAAAACCGGGGAGCTGTTTTTT. Translation: CATSDLMEKTGELFF.

Concerning this clonotype: Its ends do not fully match the called genes, so a read error is possible. J is TRBJ1-2 and V is TRBV6-1; the match to TRBD1 covers 10 bases. CDR1 MNHNS and CDR2 SASEGT come from the germline V gene. CDR3 length equals 13 residues. The CDR3 is CASNYGTGDGYTF. CDR3 in DNA: TGTGCCAGCAATTACGGGACAGGGGATGGATACACATTC.

The J gene is TRBJ1-2, the V gene TRBV14; D remains unclear. The CDR3 runs to 14 residues. Germline V gene data show CDR1 as SGHDN and CDR2 as FVKESK. Between the trimmed V and J ends, which lost 7 bases and 4 bases, there was a span of 16 bases. This CDR3 reads CASNPGGGGYGYTF. The CDR3 DNA is TGTGCCAGCAACCCTGGAGGAGGCGGCTATGGCTACACCTTC.

As to this clonotype: Because it lacks the conserved phenylalanine or tryptophan at the end, this CDR3 is likely a read error. This sequence joins TRBV6-6 and TRBJ2-2; 9 bases map to TRBD1. Germline V gene lookup returns CDR1 MNHNY and CDR2 SVGAGI (reference sequence). The CDR3 is made up of 15 amino acids. The CDR3 region is CGSTWPGQGPGELFL. In DNA, the CDR3 is TGTGGCAGCACCTGGCCGGGACAGGGTCCCGGGGAGCTGTTTTTA.

This clonotype has a count of ten or more. The chain joins TRBV20-1 to TRBJ2-1, with 12 bases identical to TRBD2. Germline V gene sequence: CDR1 DFQATT, CDR2 SNEGSKA (reference sequence). The CDR3 runs 14 residues. With V trimmed by 6 bases and J by 4 bases, 4 bases remained unmatched. The CDR3 nucleotides read TGCAGTGCCCCGGGACTAGCGGGTTACAATGAGCAGTTCTTC. The encoded protein is CSAPGLAGYNEQFF.

This clonotype was observed many times. The J gene is TRBJ2-3, the V gene TRBV10-1, with TRBD1 identical over 8 bases. The CDR3 totals 15 residues. From germline, CDR1 is WNHNN and CDR2 SYGVQD (reference sequence). After removal of 3 bases from V and 1 base from J, the junction contained 3 bases not matched to a gene. DNA of the CDR3: TGCGCCAGCAGTGAAACGACAGGGGGCACAGATACGCAGTATTTT. This gives the protein CASSETTGGTDTQYF.

This clonotype occurred a few times. Mismatch with germline at one junction end may stem from a read error. The CDR3 nucleotides are TGCAGAGTTGAAACAGGTGTACAAGAGACACAGTACTTC. It specifies CRVETGVQETQYF. J is TRBJ2-5 and V is TRBV29-1; a weak D match, TRBD1 (5 bases). CDR1 is SQVTM and CDR2 is ANQGSEA in the germline V gene. CDR3 length: 13 residues.